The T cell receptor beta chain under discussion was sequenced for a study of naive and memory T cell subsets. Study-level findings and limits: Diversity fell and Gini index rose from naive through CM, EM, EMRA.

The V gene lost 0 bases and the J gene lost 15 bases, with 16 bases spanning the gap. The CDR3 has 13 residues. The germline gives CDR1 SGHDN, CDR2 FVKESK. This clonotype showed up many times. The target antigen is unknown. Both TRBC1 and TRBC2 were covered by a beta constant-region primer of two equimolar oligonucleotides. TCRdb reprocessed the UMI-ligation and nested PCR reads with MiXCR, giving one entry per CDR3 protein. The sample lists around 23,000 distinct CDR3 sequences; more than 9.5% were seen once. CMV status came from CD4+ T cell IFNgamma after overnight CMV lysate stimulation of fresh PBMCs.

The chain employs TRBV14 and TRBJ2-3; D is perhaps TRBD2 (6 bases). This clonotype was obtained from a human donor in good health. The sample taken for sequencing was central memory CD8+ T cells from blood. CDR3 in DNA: TGTGCCAGCAGCCAAGATGGTCTAGCGATGATATATTTT. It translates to CASSQDGLAMIYF.